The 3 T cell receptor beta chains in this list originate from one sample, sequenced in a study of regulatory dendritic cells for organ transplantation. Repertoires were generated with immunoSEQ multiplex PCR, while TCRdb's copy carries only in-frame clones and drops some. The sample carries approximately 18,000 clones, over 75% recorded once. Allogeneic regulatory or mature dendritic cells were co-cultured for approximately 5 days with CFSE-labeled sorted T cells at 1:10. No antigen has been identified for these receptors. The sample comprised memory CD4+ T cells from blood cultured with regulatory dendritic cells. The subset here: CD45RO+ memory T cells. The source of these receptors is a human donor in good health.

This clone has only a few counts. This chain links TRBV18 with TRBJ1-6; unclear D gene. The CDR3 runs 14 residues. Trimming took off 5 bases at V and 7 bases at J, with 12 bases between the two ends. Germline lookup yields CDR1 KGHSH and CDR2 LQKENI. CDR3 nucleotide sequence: TGTGCCAGCTCATTTTCAGTAGGGAATTCACCCCTCCACTTT. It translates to CASSFSVGNSPLHF.

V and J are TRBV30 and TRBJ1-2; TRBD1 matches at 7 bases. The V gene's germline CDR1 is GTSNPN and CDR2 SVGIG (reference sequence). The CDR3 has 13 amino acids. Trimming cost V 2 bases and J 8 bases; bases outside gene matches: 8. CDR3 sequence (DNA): TGTGCCTGGAGTCTCAGGGGGGGGGAAGGCTACACCTTC. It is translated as CAWSLRGGEGYTF.

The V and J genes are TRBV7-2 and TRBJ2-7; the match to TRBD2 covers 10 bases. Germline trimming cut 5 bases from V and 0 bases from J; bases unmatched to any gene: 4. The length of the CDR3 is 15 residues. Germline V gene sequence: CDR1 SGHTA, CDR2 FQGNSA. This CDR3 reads CASSTIAGGSYEQYF. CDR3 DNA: TGTGCCAGCAGCACGATAGCGGGGGGCTCCTACGAGCAGTACTTC.